The table lists the clone carrying this TCR beta chain with a count of one. What it recognizes is unknown. Method: immunoSEQ multiplex PCR; TCRdb's copy keeps in-frame clones and lacks some. Counted here are fewer than 85,000 clones, more than 70% occurring once; the ten biggest clones make up around 0.7%. This entry belongs to a study of OX40 agonist ivuxolimab in advanced cancers. The overall study: Males comprised 75% to 90% of the group, whose mean age was roughly 60 years (range 23 to 79). Study observations and caveats: Normalized T-cell clonal expansion was also low in a subset of nonresponders. Clones of CD4+ and CD8+ blood T cells grew by week 6 at doses of 0.1 to 3.0 mg/kg. Expanded clones were, on average, more numerous among CD8+ T cells than CD4+.

This receptor was identified in an adult with an advanced solid tumor such as melanoma, head and neck, liver or kidney cancer. Sample: CD4+ or CD8+ T cells sorted from blood, taken in a trial of the OX40 agonist ivuxolimab.

The CDR3 sequence: CASSPLAGVSNTGELFF. The CDR3 coding sequence is TGTGCCAGCTCACCTCTAGCGGGGGTCTCGAACACCGGGGAGCTGTTTTTT. V usage is TRBV18 and J usage is TRBJ2-2; 10 bases line up with TRBD2. V lost 3 bases to trimming and J lost 0 bases; unmatched junction nucleotides: 4. Germline CDR1 and CDR2: KGHSH and LQKENI. The CDR3 consists of 17 residues.